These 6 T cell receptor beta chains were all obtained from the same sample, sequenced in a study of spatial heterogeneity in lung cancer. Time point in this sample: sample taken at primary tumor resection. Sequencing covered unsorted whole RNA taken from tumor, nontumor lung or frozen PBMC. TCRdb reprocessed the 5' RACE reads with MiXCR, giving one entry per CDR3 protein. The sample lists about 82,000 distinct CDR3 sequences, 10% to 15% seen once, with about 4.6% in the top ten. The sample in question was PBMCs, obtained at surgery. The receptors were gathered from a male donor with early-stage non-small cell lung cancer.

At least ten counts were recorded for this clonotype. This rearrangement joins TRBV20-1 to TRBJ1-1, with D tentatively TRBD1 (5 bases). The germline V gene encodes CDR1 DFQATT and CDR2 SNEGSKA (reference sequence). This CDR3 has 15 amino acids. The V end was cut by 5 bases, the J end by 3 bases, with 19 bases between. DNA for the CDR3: TGCAGTGCTGGAAACGCGGGACTGGCCGACACTGAAGCTTTCTTT. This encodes CSAGNAGLADTEAFF.

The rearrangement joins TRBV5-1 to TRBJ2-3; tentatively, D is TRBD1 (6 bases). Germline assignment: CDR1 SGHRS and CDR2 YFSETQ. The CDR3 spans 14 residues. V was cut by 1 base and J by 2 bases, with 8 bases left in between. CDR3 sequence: CASSLQGPTDTQYF. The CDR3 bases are TGCGCCAGCAGCTTGCAGGGGCCCACAGATACGCAGTATTTT.

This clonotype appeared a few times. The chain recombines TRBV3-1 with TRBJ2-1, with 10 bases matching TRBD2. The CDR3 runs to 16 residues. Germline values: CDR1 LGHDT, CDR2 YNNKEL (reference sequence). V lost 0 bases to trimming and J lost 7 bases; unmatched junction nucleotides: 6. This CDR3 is CASSQDTLAGRNEQFF. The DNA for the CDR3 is TGTGCCAGCAGCCAAGATACACTAGCGGGAAGGAATGAGCAGTTCTTC.

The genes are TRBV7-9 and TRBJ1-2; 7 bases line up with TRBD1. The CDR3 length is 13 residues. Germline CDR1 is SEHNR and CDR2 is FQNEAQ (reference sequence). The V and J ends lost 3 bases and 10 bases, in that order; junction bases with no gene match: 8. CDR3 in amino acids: CASSFDREYNYTF. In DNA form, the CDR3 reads TGTGCCAGCAGCTTCGACAGGGAGTACAACTACACCTTC.

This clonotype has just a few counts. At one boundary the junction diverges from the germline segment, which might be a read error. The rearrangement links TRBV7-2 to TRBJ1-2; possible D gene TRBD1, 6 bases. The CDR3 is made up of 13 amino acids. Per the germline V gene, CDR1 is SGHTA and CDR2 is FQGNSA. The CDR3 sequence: CASTLQGSYGYTF. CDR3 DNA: TGTGCCAGCACCTTACAGGGAAGCTATGGCTACACCTTC.

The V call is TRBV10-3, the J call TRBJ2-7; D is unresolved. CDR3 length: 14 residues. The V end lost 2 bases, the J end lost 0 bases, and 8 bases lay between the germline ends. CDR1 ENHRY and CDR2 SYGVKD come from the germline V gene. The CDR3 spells CAISEEASSYEQYF. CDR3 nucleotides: TGTGCCATCAGTGAGGAAGCTAGCTCCTACGAGCAGTACTTC.